The clone carrying this T cell receptor beta chain was recorded a few times. Its antigen is undetermined. Reverse transcription of all isolated RNA meant that expressed TCRB transcripts were sequenced. The repertoire was sequenced with immunoSEQ multiplex PCR; TCRdb's copy has only in-frame clones and lacks some. The sample carries fewer than 150,000 clones, 6.9% recorded once. In germline, CDR1 is KGHSH, CDR2 LQKENI. The CDR3 has 13 residues. Trimming removed 0 bases at V and 6 bases at J, with 9 bases between. This sample was included in a study of beta chain features in type 1 diabetes. Study results and caveats: A PCR bias possibly favoring shorter templates would apply equally to patients and controls. The naive, central memory and Treg TCRB repertoires looked more alike in patients than they did in healthy donors.

This chain uses TRBV18 with TRBJ2-7, with D maybe TRBD2 (5 bases). The source material was central memory CD4+ T cells from blood. This clonotype originated in a woman under 40 in good health. The DNA for the CDR3 is TGTGCCAGCTCACCACCCGACTATGGCGAGCAGTACTTC. Its translation: CASSPPDYGEQYF.